The source of this T cell receptor beta chain is a study of neurological immune-mediated disorders (dated by TCRdb to the late 2010s). Turning to the overall study: The study compared peripheral blood TCR-beta repertoires of HTLV-I-associated myelopathy (HAM/TSP) patients, multiple sclerosis patients and healthy controls using UMI-based sequencing. The 106 TCR-beta libraries covered PBMC samples along with longitudinal samples, technical triplicates, and paired sorted CD4+ and CD8+ T-cell subsets. Each longitudinal HAM/TSP and healthy donor was sampled at 3 time-points spaced at about 3-45 month intervals. The cohort included 68 subjects: about 15 with HAM/TSP, roughly 35 with multiple sclerosis, and some 20 healthy controls.

What the research found in general, with its limitations: TCR clonal expansion was highest in HAM/TSP patients and lowest in MS patients, with MS patients falling below even healthy controls. No identical CDR3 amino acid sequences were shared among expanded clones across subjects, suggesting private TCR-beta repertoires in all groups.

The time point label on this specimen signifies: longitudinal time-point 1 (baseline). The healthy controls were volunteers from a blood bank in Maryland, USA. For the unsorted PBMC libraries, 2 million PBMCs were stored in RNAlater at -80 degrees C until RNA extraction and were used to generate the libraries. Peripheral blood was subjected to Ficoll-Hypaque density gradient centrifugation to isolate PBMCs, which were then cryopreserved in liquid nitrogen. To synthesize cDNA, template-switch 5'RACE was performed with a primer carrying a 10-nucleotide random unique molecular identifier so that each TCR transcript was tagged. Each sequencing run produced over 160 million TCR-beta sequences covering 15-18 subjects. The RNeasy kit was used for extraction of total RNA. The KAPA Real-time Library Amplification kit was used to amplify TCR-beta VDJ regions with primers targeting the TCR constant region and the 5'RACE anchor. Sample indexes and Illumina adaptors were added in a first PCR, after which library yield was increased in a second PCR. After Ampure bead purification, the TCR product of roughly 650 bp was size-selected on a 2% E-gel SizeSelection system. Before pooling, libraries had their quality checked on a Bioanalyzer, their concentration measured with Qubit, and their quantity determined with the Kapa Library Quantification kit. Libraries were sequenced paired-end 2 x 150 bp on an Illumina HiSeq 2500. To increase sequence diversity, roughly 24-32% phiX was spiked into each library pool. The authors' pipeline ran thus. The quality-filtered reads were processed with the UMI-based MiGEC pipeline, whose error correction step removed more than 80% of the raw TCR sequences. IMGT germline references were used for alignment of VDJ genes, and clonotypes were defined by a unique CDR3 amino acid sequence together with V-J genes. Clonal expansion, Shannon diversity, and CDR3 relatedness (CalcPairwiseDistances, ClusterSamples) were evaluated with VDJtools, and phylogenetic trees were built with CLCbio workbench. A clone was classed as expanded if it had 8 or more unique UMIs, a cutoff based on coefficient-of-variation modelling across technical triplicates. TCRdb cleaned the public reads at Q25 with fastp, built clones with MiXCR and kept in-frame beta chains. Rows matching on CDR3 protein sequence are summarized as one entry with the most common DNA and genes. The V and J calls and clone size come from TCRdb's table, not from the authors' own analysis. This sample has some 49,000 distinct CDR3 sequences in its table, and about 9.1% of those were observed once. The top ten hold roughly 1.5% of the sample.

Taken from the germline V gene, the CDR1 and CDR2 loops are SGHAT and FQNNGV. The CDR3, cysteine through phenylalanine, is 14 amino acids long. The DNA shown is the 42-base CDR3, in frame from base 1. As for this clonotype: The antigen it binds to is not known. Just one base apart from a much larger clone, this may be a read error.

The chain couples TRBV11-2 to TRBJ2-7; possibly the D gene is TRBD1, per 6 matching bases. The receptor was derived from a woman aged 40 to 50 in good health. Material: PBMCs. The nucleotide sequence reads as follows: TGTGCCATCAGCCCCCGGGACAAGTACGACGAGCAGTACTTC. Translated, this is CAISPRDKYDEQYF.